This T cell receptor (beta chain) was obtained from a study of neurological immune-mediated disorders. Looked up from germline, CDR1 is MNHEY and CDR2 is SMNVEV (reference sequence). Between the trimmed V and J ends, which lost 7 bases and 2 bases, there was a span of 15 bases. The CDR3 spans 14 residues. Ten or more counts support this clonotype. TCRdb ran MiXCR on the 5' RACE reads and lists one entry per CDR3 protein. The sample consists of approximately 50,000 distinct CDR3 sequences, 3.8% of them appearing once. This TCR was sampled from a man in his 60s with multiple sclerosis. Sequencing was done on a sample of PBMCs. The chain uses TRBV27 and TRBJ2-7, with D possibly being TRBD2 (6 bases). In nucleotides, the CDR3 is TGTGCCAGCATGGGCGGGTCGGGGGCCTACGAGCAGTACTTC. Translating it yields CASMGGSGAYEQYF.